These 25 T cell receptor beta chains share one sample of origin, sequenced in a study of post-analysis software for immune sequencing data. Their target antigens are unknown. Findings of the study overall: TRBV5-6, TRBV5-1 and TRBV20-1 belonged to a set of about five TRBV segments that were more frequent in patients than controls.

TCR beta cDNA libraries had unique molecular identifiers. A single record per CDR3 protein comes from TCRdb applying MiXCR to the PCR reads. This sample has roughly 870,000 distinct CDR3 sequences, with around 53% found just once. Sequencing used blood. All receptors come from a girl under 18 with multiple sclerosis.

This clonotype has more than one count but fewer than ten. This sequence joins TRBV14 and TRBJ2-7, with 8 bases fitting TRBD2. The V gene end was trimmed by 4 bases and the J gene end by 1 base; junction bases not matched to a gene: 9. Looked up from germline, CDR1 is SGHDN and CDR2 is FVKESK. This CDR3 spans 16 amino acids. In nucleotides, the CDR3 is TGTGCCAGCAGCCGAGAATTGGGACTAGGGTCCTACGAGCAGTACTTC. Amino acids: CASSRELGLGSYEQYF.

This sequence joins TRBV2 and TRBJ1-2; D call uncertain. The CDR3 loop spans 10 amino acids. The V gene's germline CDR1 is SNHLY and CDR2 FYNNEI. The V end was cut by 11 bases, the J end by 3 bases, with 7 bases between. The CDR3 is CAHGDYGYTF. CDR3 nucleotides: TGTGCCCACGGTGACTATGGCTACACCTTC.

The chain has TRBV7-3 and TRBJ2-1, with TRBD2 matching over 11 bases. The V gene end was trimmed by 6 bases and the J gene end by 10 bases; junction bases not matched to a gene: 14. The CDR3 has 16 amino acids. The germline CDR1 and CDR2 sequences are SGHTA and FQGTGA. The CDR3 spells CASRRPGTSGLGEQFF. CDR3 nucleotide sequence: TGTGCCAGCAGGCGTCCCGGGACTAGCGGTTTGGGGGAGCAGTTCTTC.

This clonotype was seen a few times. The chain links TRBV7-9 to TRBJ2-7, with D hard to call. This CDR3 has 11 residues. The V gene's germline CDR1 is SEHNR and CDR2 FQNEAQ (reference sequence). Trimming pared 5 bases from V and 9 bases from J, leaving 11 bases between. CDR3 in DNA: TGTGCCAGCAGCCCCATATTAGGGCAGTACTTC. Translation: CASSPILGQYF.

The chain recombines TRBV15 with TRBJ2-5, with D hard to call. With 8 bases removed from V and 4 bases from J, the gap between germline ends came to 14 bases. The CDR3 totals 13 residues. Germline loops: CDR1 LNHNV, CDR2 YYDKDF (reference sequence). CDR3 in DNA: TGTGCCACCGGGCGACACCGAGGAGAGACCCAGTACTTC. As protein: CATGRHRGETQYF. Based on the CDR3 plus reference TRBV15 and TRBJ2-5, the full variable domain is DAMVIQNPRYQVTQFGKPVTLSCSQTLNHNVMYWYQQKSSQAPKLLFHYYDKDFNNEADTPDNFQSRRPNTSFCFLDIRSPGLGDTAMYLCATGRHRGETQYFGPGTRLLVL.

The V gene is TRBV2, the J gene TRBJ1-1; perhaps TRBD1 as D (5 bases). Trimming took 4 bases from V and 7 from J, leaving 13 bases between them. Germline lookup yields CDR1 SNHLY and CDR2 FYNNEI. CDR3 length equals 13 residues. CDR3 loop: CASSVGEVNEAFF. The DNA for the CDR3 is TGTGCCAGCAGTGTAGGGGAGGTCAATGAAGCTTTCTTT.

This clonotype was seen a handful of times. The rearrangement joins TRBV7-2 to TRBJ2-7; D gene unclear. Trimming took 5 bases from V and 4 from J, leaving 12 bases between them. In germline, CDR1 is SGHTA, CDR2 FQGNSA. The CDR3 covers 13 residues. In DNA, the CDR3 is TGTGCCAGCAGCCCTCTGTGGGGATACGAGCAGTACTTC. Its translation: CASSPLWGYEQYF.

This sequence joins TRBV5-1 and TRBJ2-5; D perhaps matches TRBD1 (5 bases). This CDR3 contains 14 residues. V shed 1 base and J shed 8 bases, with 15 bases lying between them. The germline CDR1 and CDR2 sequences are SGHRS and YFSETQ. This CDR3 reads CASSLQGPGDTQYF. DNA for the CDR3: TGCGCCAGCAGCTTGCAGGGCCCGGGCGATACCCAGTACTTC.

The V gene is TRBV10-3, the J gene TRBJ2-7, with D perhaps being TRBD1 or TRBD2 (5 bases each). The CDR3 runs to 12 residues. Germline V CDR1 and CDR2: ENHRY, SYGVKD. The V and J ends lost 8 bases and 0 bases respectively, with 8 bases between them. CDR3 nucleotide sequence: TGTGCCATCCGGGACGTCTCCTACGAGCAGTACTTC. This translates into CAIRDVSYEQYF.

The chain carries TRBV5-1 and TRBJ2-1; D is perhaps TRBD1 (5 bases). Trimming cost V 2 bases and J 3 bases, with 9 bases left between them. This CDR3 region has 14 residues. Germline loops: CDR1 SGHRS, CDR2 YFSETQ. CDR3 sequence (DNA): TGCGCCAGCAGCTTTGACAGACTCTACAATGAGCAGTTCTTC. Encoded protein: CASSFDRLYNEQFF.

Only a few counts were recorded for this clonotype. This chain links TRBV20-1 with TRBJ2-7; D may match TRBD1 or TRBD2 (5 bases each). Germline CDR1 and CDR2: DFQATT and SNEGSKA (reference sequence). With 0 bases removed from V and 1 base from J, the gap between germline ends came to 16 bases. CDR3 length: 16 residues. Here the CDR3 reads CSARDRGQTLSYEQYF. CDR3 DNA sequence: TGCAGTGCTAGAGACCGGGGCCAGACCCTATCCTACGAGCAGTACTTC.

This chain connects TRBV10-1 to TRBJ1-1; D is unclear. Germline CDR1 WNHNN, CDR2 SYGVQD (reference sequence). Trimming shortened V by 2 bases and J by 4 bases, and 11 bases separated the two germline ends. The CDR3 runs 14 residues. The CDR3 nucleotides are TGCGCCAGCAGTGAGACGACCGGGTTCACTGAAGCTTTCTTT. Translating it yields CASSETTGFTEAFF.

This chain joins TRBV29-1 and TRBJ2-7; 7 bases line up with TRBD1. The CDR3 is 13 residues long. Germline V CDR1 and CDR2: SQVTM, ANQGSEA. V was pared by 5 bases and J by 1 base, with 5 bases of the junction left unmatched. CDR3 loop: CSVLNRGSYEQYF. In nucleotides, the CDR3 is TGCAGCGTTCTTAACAGGGGATCCTACGAGCAGTACTTC.

This clonotype was recorded a few times. The chain recombines TRBV7-6 with TRBJ2-7, with 11 bases matching TRBD1. Losses at the gene ends were 5 bases for V and 0 bases for J; bases not matched to a gene: 9. The CDR3 extends over 17 amino acids. Germline values: CDR1 SGHVS, CDR2 FNYEAQ. CDR3 protein: CASSELGQGASSYEQYF. The CDR3 DNA sequence: TGTGCCAGCAGCGAGCTCGGACAGGGGGCGAGCTCCTACGAGCAGTACTTC.

The chain links TRBV28 to TRBJ2-1; 8 nucleotides line up with TRBD2. The CDR3 runs 16 residues. The V gene's germline CDR1 is MDHEN and CDR2 SYDVKM. J gave up 8 bases and V 5 bases, and 14 bases lay outside the gene matches. The CDR3 region has the DNA TGTGCCAGCAGTATGAATTACGGCGAACTAGCGGATGAGCAGTTCTTC. Translating gives CASSMNYGELADEQFF.

CDR3 loop: CSARPGTSGTHTQYF. The CDR3, as DNA: TGCAGTGCTAGACCTGGGACTAGCGGGACCCATACGCAGTATTTT. The rearrangement links TRBV20-1 to TRBJ2-3, with 13 bases aligning to TRBD2. CDR1 is DFQATT and CDR2 is SNEGSKA in the germline V gene (reference sequence). Trimming removed 2 bases from V and 7 bases from J; junction bases left unmatched: 6. The CDR3 totals 15 residues.

This clonotype was counted once. The DNA of the CDR3 is TGTGCCAGCAGCTTATATCGGAGCTCCTACAATGAGCAGTTCTTC. Its protein is CASSLYRSSYNEQFF. The chain couples TRBV7-9 to TRBJ2-1; D remains ambiguous. CDR3 length: 15 residues. The germline V gene encodes CDR1 SEHNR and CDR2 FQNEAQ (reference sequence). V lost 2 bases and J 0 bases, leaving 8 bases between the germline ends.

V gene TRBV5-1 combines with J gene TRBJ2-1; maybe TRBD2 (6 bases). The CDR3 spans 16 residues. Trimming stripped 1 base from V and 0 bases from J, with 11 bases between. Germline values: CDR1 SGHRS, CDR2 YFSETQ. CDR3 in amino acids: CASSLFGGSSYNEQFF. Here the CDR3 DNA reads TGCGCCAGCAGCTTGTTCGGGGGAAGCTCCTACAATGAGCAGTTCTTC. Full variable domain (outside the CDR3, taken from reference TRBV5-1 and TRBJ2-1): KAGVTQTPRYLIKTRGQQVTLSCSPISGHRSVSWYQQTPGQGLQFLFEYFSETQRNKGNFPGRFSGRQFSNSRSEMNVSTLELGDSALYLCASSLFGGSSYNEQFFGPGTRLTVL.

The chain uses TRBV15 and TRBJ2-1; 7 nucleotides line up with TRBD1. The CDR3 has 15 residues. Per the germline V gene, CDR1 is LNHNV and CDR2 is YYDKDF (reference sequence). With 1 base clipped from V and 4 bases from J, the junction kept 4 bases outside the gene matches. DNA for the CDR3: TGTGCCACCAGCAGAGGGCCGGACAGGTACAATGAGCAGTTCTTC. It is translated as CATSRGPDRYNEQFF. Full variable domain (remainder filled in from reference TRBV15 and TRBJ2-1): DAMVIQNPRYQVTQFGKPVTLSCSQTLNHNVMYWYQQKSSQAPKLLFHYYDKDFNNEADTPDNFQSRRPNTSFCFLDIRSPGLGDTAMYLCATSRGPDRYNEQFFGPGTRLTVL.

A single count supports this clonotype. CDR3 coding DNA: TGTGCCAGCAGTTACCAGTACCCCAACGTCCGCGAGCAGTACTTC. This encodes CASSYQYPNVREQYF. J is TRBJ2-7 and V is TRBV6-6, with D unclear. The V end lost 2 bases, the J end lost 6 bases, and 17 bases lay between the germline ends. The CDR3 is 15 amino acids. The germline V gene has CDR1 MNHNY and CDR2 SVGAGI (reference sequence).

V is TRBV5-1 and J is TRBJ2-1; tentative D call: TRBD2 (5 bases). This CDR3 is built from 16 residues. Germline CDR1 and CDR2: SGHRS and YFSETQ. The V end lost 0 bases, the J end lost 7 bases, and 17 bases lay between the germline ends. Here the CDR3 DNA reads TGCGCCAGCAGCTTGGCCTGGGAAAGGAGGTGGAATGAGCAGTTCTTC. Protein sequence: CASSLAWERRWNEQFF.

The CDR3 region has the DNA TGTGCCAGCAGCGTCGAGGGGCGCATCTACAATGAGCAGTTCTTC. Translation: CASSVEGRIYNEQFF. This chain links TRBV9 with TRBJ2-1, with D perhaps TRBD1 or TRBD2 (5 bases each). From germline, CDR1 is SGDLS and CDR2 YYNGEE. Trimming cost V 2 bases and J 3 bases, with 12 bases left between them. This CDR3 spans 15 amino acids.

This clonotype showed up just a few times. The gene calls are TRBV20-1 and TRBJ2-7, with unresolved D. With 0 bases removed from V and 0 bases from J, the gap between germline ends came to 6 bases. The CDR3 is 13 amino acids. Germline loops: CDR1 DFQATT, CDR2 SNEGSKA (reference sequence). CDR3 amino acids: CSAREASSYEQYF. As DNA, the CDR3 is TGCAGTGCTAGAGAGGCCAGCTCCTACGAGCAGTACTTC.

The genes are TRBV5-1 and TRBJ2-5; D assignment may be TRBD1 or TRBD2 (6 bases each). Gene TRBJ2-7 matches the end of the DNA better, so the J call may be wrong. This CDR3 has 16 amino acids. The V gene's germline CDR1 is SGHRS and CDR2 YFSETQ. The CDR3 spells CASSPLQGSGAYEQYF. CDR3 sequence (DNA): TGCGCCAGCAGCCCCTTACAGGGATCGGGGGCATACGAGCAGTACTTC.

J is TRBJ2-5 and V is TRBV10-3; TRBD2 matches at 8 bases. V dropped 7 bases and J dropped 5; count of bases not matched to a gene: 6. Germline lookup yields CDR1 ENHRY and CDR2 SYGVKD. The CDR3 extends over 13 amino acids. CDR3: CAITERELETQYF. The CDR3 DNA is TGTGCCATCACAGAGCGGGAGCTGGAGACCCAGTACTTC.